This T cell receptor beta chain was found in a study of cytomegalovirus exposure and HLA in healthy donors. Study details: The 550 to 700 first-cohort repertoires and the roughly 130 validation repertoires shared the same platform, a later analysis reported.

The protocol was immunoSEQ multiplex PCR, while the TCRdb copy is restricted to in-frame clones and leaves out a portion. The sample shows approximately 120,000 clones, approximately 88% of them seen only once. Note on this clone: Its antigen is currently unknown.

V shed 2 bases, J shed 5 bases, and the junction held 3 bases outside the gene matches. The CDR3 consists of 14 residues. CDR1 is SGHDT and CDR2 is YYEEEE in the germline V gene. General study findings and limits: Both high specificity and high sensitivity reportedly marked the classifier's diagnosis of cytomegalovirus status. Listed as cytomegalovirus-associated were 170 or so TCR beta chains. Across donors, most TCRs were seen rarely, yet some public ones were widespread.

The genes are TRBV5-6 and TRBJ2-7; 11 nucleotides agree with TRBD1. Sequencing was done on a sample of PBMCs. The source of this sequence is a woman under 30 in good health and CMV-seronegative. CDR3 region: CASSFSGQGDEQYF. CDR3 nucleotides: TGTGCCAGCAGCTTTTCGGGACAGGGGGACGAGCAGTACTTC.